The 10 T cell receptor beta chains below all came from one sample that was sequenced in a study of blood T cell repertoires in COVID-19. Some clones are missing from TCRdb's copy, which holds only in-frame ones; the method was immunoSEQ multiplex PCR. The sample yields approximately 300,000 clones, approximately 91% seen once. Sequencing used peripheral blood. The receptors come from a woman aged 25 to 39 with COVID-19, enrolled during active disease.

The rearrangement uses TRBV7-2 and TRBJ2-1, with 8 bases identical to TRBD2. The germline V gene has CDR1 SGHTA and CDR2 FQGNSA. The CDR3 consists of 16 residues. The V gene end was trimmed by 1 base and the J gene end by 14 bases; junction bases not matched to a gene: 16. CDR3 residues: CASSLDGSSGSLRKFF. CDR3 nucleotides: TGTGCCAGCAGCTTAGATGGGTCTAGCGGGTCGCTGAGAAAGTTCTTC.

CDR3 protein: CASPGGGNYGYTF. The CDR3, as DNA: TGTGCCAGCCCAGGGGGCGGTAACTATGGCTACACCTTC. This chain connects TRBV2 to TRBJ1-2, with TRBD1 identical over 8 bases. J lost 1 base, V lost 8 bases, and 3 bases had no gene match. The CDR3 has 13 amino acids. CDR1 and CDR2 from the germline V gene are SNHLY and FYNNEI.

The genes are TRBV2 and TRBJ1-2, with 7 bases fitting TRBD1. V shed 6 bases, J shed 2 bases, and the junction held 0 bases outside the gene matches. This CDR3 has 12 residues. Germline V gene lookup returns CDR1 SNHLY and CDR2 FYNNEI. The CDR3 sequence is CASRGQNYGYTF. CDR3 nucleotides: TGTGCCAGCAGGGGACAGAACTATGGCTACACCTTC.

V gene TRBV15 combines with J gene TRBJ2-5; possible D gene TRBD1, 6 bases. The germline gives CDR1 LNHNV, CDR2 YYDKDF (reference sequence). V lost 3 bases and J 4 bases, leaving 15 bases between the germline ends. The length of the CDR3 is 15 residues. In DNA, the CDR3 is TGTGCCACCAGCAGGGAACAGGGCCAGGGAGAGACCCAGTACTTC. Its protein is CATSREQGQGETQYF.

The chain is built from TRBV3-1 (or the pseudogene TRBV3-2) and TRBJ1-5; D not resolved. V was clipped by 1 base and J by 0 bases, with 13 bases between them. This CDR3 contains 17 residues. CDR1 is LGHDT and CDR2 is YNNKEL in the germline V gene (reference sequence). CDR3 region: CASSQGLGLHSNQPQHF. The CDR3 region has the DNA TGTGCCAGCAGCCAAGGCCTTGGACTCCATAGCAATCAGCCCCAGCATTTT.

The rearrangement links TRBV10-3 to TRBJ2-2; TRBD2 matches at 11 bases. Per the germline V gene, CDR1 is ENHRY and CDR2 is SYGVKD. Trimming at V came to 6 bases and at J to 4 bases, leaving 7 bases not matched to a gene. CDR3 length: 16 amino acids. The CDR3 bases are TGTGCCATCAGGGATACTAGCGGGAGTGCCACCGGGGAGCTGTTTTTT. Protein sequence: CAIRDTSGSATGELFF.

The chain carries TRBV5-4 and TRBJ2-3, with TRBD1 matching 7 bases. CDR1 SGHNT and CDR2 YYREEE come from the germline V gene (reference sequence). This CDR3 contains 16 residues. J was trimmed by 0 bases and V by 3 bases; bases with no gene match: 7. The CDR3 reads CASSSLGQTSTDTQYF. The CDR3 region has the DNA TGTGCCAGCAGCTCCCTGGGACAGACTAGCACAGATACGCAGTATTTT.

This sequence joins TRBV12-3 or TRBV12-4 and TRBJ2-7; 8 nucleotides match TRBD1. V dropped 6 bases and J dropped 6; count of bases not matched to a gene: 7. The CDR3 loop spans 13 amino acids. In DNA form, the CDR3 reads TGTGCCAGCAGCAAAGGACAGGGAGGCGAGCAGTACTTC. Translated, it gives CASSKGQGGEQYF.

With respect to this clone: Other DNA sequences in the same sample also yield this CDR3. The gene calls are TRBV19 and TRBJ2-1; 12 bases are a match to TRBD2. The length of the CDR3 is 17 residues. Germline V gives CDR1 LNHDA, CDR2 SQIVND (reference sequence). V shed 3 bases, J shed 0 bases, and the junction held 3 bases outside the gene matches. CDR3 coding DNA: TGTGCCAGTAGTATCGGACTAGCGGGGAGCTCCTACAATGAGCAGTTCTTC. Protein product: CASSIGLAGSSYNEQFF.

This clone was seen more than once but under ten times. The chain uses TRBV28 and TRBJ1-2; possibly TRBD1 for D (5 bases). The length of the CDR3 is 13 residues. Germline CDR1 reads MDHEN; CDR2 reads SYDVKM. Trimming took off 6 bases at V and 8 bases at J, with 16 bases between the two ends. The CDR3 nucleotides are TGTGCCAGCAGCCTGACAGTGCCTGGAGGCTACACCTTC. It encodes CASSLTVPGGYTF.